These T cell receptor beta chains were read from a single sample in a study of early stage breast cancer tumors. Repertoires were generated with immunoSEQ multiplex PCR, while TCRdb's copy carries only in-frame clones and drops some. The sample lists about 46,000 clones; about 77% were seen once. Sample: blood. All receptors derive from a person in their 40s with breast cancer. Both conserved end residues are part of each CDR3.

v_call	j_call	cdr3_aa
TRBV6-6	TRBJ1-3	CASSYSLGGSGNTIYF
TRBV7-8	TRBJ1-5	CASSRRGQGSNQPQHF
TRBV7-9	TRBJ2-5	CASSVGTGGQETQYF
TRBV9	TRBJ1-2	CASSAGQFLGYTF
TRBV9	TRBJ2-7	CASSPRDSYEQYF
TRBV14	TRBJ1-1	CASSQAGGTEAFF
TRBV29-1	TRBJ2-5	CSVTGNQETQYF
TRBV29-1	TRBJ1-1	CSVPVNTEAFF
TRBV4-2	TRBJ2-5	CASSPTGLAGGPEAQYF
TRBV6-1	TRBJ2-3	CASYDRASTDTQYF
TRBV30	TRBJ1-5	CAWSVGHQPQHF
TRBV15	TRBJ2-6	CATSSPSGANVLTF
TRBV27	TRBJ2-7	CASSLSTGFHEQYF
TRBV2	TRBJ2-5	CASSEGETQYF
TRBV29-1	TRBJ2-1	CSVEDGRWTSGSMGNEQFF
TRBV7-9	TRBJ2-1	CASSSTPLAEQFF
TRBV30	TRBJ1-2	CAWRPTPGQGRYGYTF
TRBV30	TRBJ2-7	CAWRGTGGPYEQYF
TRBV11-1	TRBJ2-7	CASSPSYEQYF
TRBV5-4	TRBJ2-3	CASSLGGFDTQYF
TRBV7-8	TRBJ2-7	CASSSGLAGAYEQYF
TRBV6-1	TRBJ2-7	CASSKAGTPSYEQYF
TRBV11-2	TRBJ2-7	CASSLTHEQYF
TRBV19	TRBJ1-1	CASRGDMNTEAFF
TRBV7-2	TRBJ1-2	CASSLVEGNYGYTF
TRBV6-6	TRBJ2-7	CASSIGLGPGEQYF
TRBV14	TRBJ1-2	CASSQGVHYGYTF
TRBV28	TRBJ2-3	CASSAYTQGAKGDTQYF
TRBV7-9	TRBJ2-7	CASSLGRTYEQYF
TRBV5-1	TRBJ1-1	CASREMWGMNTEAFF
TRBV27	TRBJ1-2	CASSQGTPYWGYGYTF
TRBV11-2	TRBJ2-2	CASSESTGTTGELFF
TRBV7-9	TRBJ2-5	CASSSGTSETQYF
TRBV7-2	TRBJ2-5	CASRPGLAGGPRGETQYF
TRBV27	TRBJ2-7	CASSRTLGYEQYF
TRBV7-2	TRBJ2-3	CASSKLADTQYF
TRBV10-3	TRBJ2-6	CAISDKLGTATGANVLTF
TRBV9	TRBJ2-5	CASSVGLAGNQETQYF
TRBV6-1	TRBJ1-5	CASSEPRQGGNQPQHF
TRBV15	TRBJ2-3	CATSLTYTDTQYF
TRBV27	TRBJ2-7	CASSFRSLAGTHEQYF
TRBV4-1	TRBJ2-1	CASSQVNMMAYNEQFF
TRBV29-1	TRBJ1-5	CSVLGQDGQPQHF
TRBV4-1	TRBJ1-1	CASSQEANPANTEAFF
TRBV6-5	TRBJ2-7	CASSNSGRVLDEQYF
TRBV6-1	TRBJ2-4	CASRGNGDIQYF
TRBV4-2	TRBJ2-1	CASSQDETSGSNEQFF
TRBV30	TRBJ2-3	CAWTPGERTDTQYF
TRBV5-4	TRBJ1-4	CASSVEPTNEKLFF
TRBV11-1	TRBJ1-3	CASSSGDTSSGNTIYF
TRBV10-1	TRBJ2-1	CASSESNSASGSLTNEQFF
TRBV28	TRBJ2-3	CASRTVADTQYF
TRBV19	TRBJ2-3	CASSKLAGSTDTQYF